Listed here are 11 T cell receptor beta chains from one sample, sequenced in a study of CD8 T cells in ankylosing spondylitis listed by TCRdb under 2017. Library prep was done by 5' RACE. The run used an Illumina HiSeq 2500. Through fastp at Q25 and MiXCR, TCRdb rebuilt clones from the public reads, retaining in-frame beta chains. One record per CDR3 amino acid sequence lists the most common genes and DNA. Present in this sample are 200,000 to 300,000 distinct CDR3 sequences, approximately 10% of which were seen just once. Of the sample, 2% to 3% is held by the ten largest clones. Sequencing was performed on blood, either unsorted or a sorted T cell fraction (not recorded which). These receptors all come from a male donor with ankylosing spondylitis or in good health (not recorded which).

This chain links TRBV3-1 with TRBJ2-7; TRBD2 agrees at 10 bases. Germline V gene data show CDR1 as LGHDT and CDR2 as YNNKEL (reference sequence). This CDR3 region has 15 residues. Germline trimming cut 0 bases from V and 2 bases from J; bases unmatched to any gene: 1. The CDR3 coding sequence is TGTGCCAGCAGCCAAGATGGGACTAGCGCCTACGAGCAGTACTTC. It encodes CASSQDGTSAYEQYF.

This clonotype came up many times. The chain has TRBV14 and TRBJ2-3; 8 bases align to TRBD2. The CDR3 spans 17 residues. The J segment lost 4 bases and the V segment lost 1 base, leaving 10 bases of the junction unmatched. Germline V gene lookup returns CDR1 SGHDN and CDR2 FVKESK. The CDR3 DNA reads as TGTGCCAGCAGCCAAGTGCTCGGACTAGCAGGTTCAGATACGCAGTATTTT. It encodes CASSQVLGLAGSDTQYF.

There are a few counts of this clonotype. The rearrangement joins TRBV14 to TRBJ1-5; D not certain. This CDR3 is 10 amino acids long. V lost 1 base and J lost 14, with 6 bases in between. CDR1 is SGHDN and CDR2 is FVKESK in the germline V gene. For the CDR3, the DNA is TGTGCCAGCAGCCAAGCGGGGAAGCATTTT. As protein: CASSQAGKHF.

This clonotype was seen repeatedly, ten times or more. V usage is TRBV27 and J usage is TRBJ2-1; 7 nucleotides line up with TRBD2. Trimming at V came to 0 bases and at J to 8 bases, leaving 10 bases not matched to a gene. The CDR3 loop spans 16 amino acids. Germline CDR1 reads MNHEY; CDR2 reads SMNVEV (reference sequence). The CDR3 loop reads CASSLSMREPLDEQFF. The CDR3 DNA follows: TGTGCCAGCAGTTTATCGATGCGGGAGCCCCTTGATGAGCAGTTCTTC.

This clonotype was picked up many times. The chain has TRBV6-6 and TRBJ1-5; D not certain. Between the trimmed V and J ends, which lost 0 bases and 7 bases, there was a span of 7 bases. Germline V lookup: CDR1 MNHNY, CDR2 SVGAGI (reference sequence). The CDR3 is 13 amino acids. The CDR3 nucleotides read TGTGCCAGCAGTTACTCTCCCTTACAGCCCCAGCATTTT. Amino acid sequence: CASSYSPLQPQHF.

This clonotype has at least ten counts. The chain carries TRBV4-2 and TRBJ2-1; D tentatively fits TRBD1 or TRBD2 (5 bases each). CDR3 size: 16 residues. CDR1 LGHNA and CDR2 YNFKEQ come from the germline V gene. The germline V and J ends were trimmed by 0 bases and 9 bases, with 18 bases remaining between them. CDR3 sequence reads: CASSQEEGDGAGEQFF. CDR3 coding DNA: TGTGCCAGCAGCCAAGAAGAAGGAGACGGGGCGGGTGAGCAGTTCTTC.

This chain joins TRBV25-1 and TRBJ2-1; the match to TRBD2 covers 12 bases. Trimming cost V 3 bases and J 10 bases; bases outside gene matches: 7. From germline, CDR1 is MGHDK and CDR2 SYGVNS. This CDR3 region has 15 residues. The CDR3 DNA reads as TGTGCCAGCAGTGATCTAGGACTAGCGGGACAGGAGCAGTTCTTC. It specifies CASSDLGLAGQEQFF.

This clonotype has a handful of counts. The rearrangement links TRBV4-2 to TRBJ1-2; D is uncertain. The V gene lost 1 base and the J gene lost 4 bases, with 10 bases spanning the gap. Per the germline V gene, CDR1 is LGHNA and CDR2 is YNFKEQ. This CDR3 is 14 amino acids long. The CDR3 here is CASSQGGISYGYTF. In DNA, the CDR3 is TGTGCCAGCAGCCAAGGTGGGATTTCCTATGGCTACACCTTC.

This clonotype was detected ten times or more. The chain combines TRBV20-1 with TRBJ2-3; TRBD2 matches at 11 bases. CDR3 length: 15 amino acids. The junction had 7 bases not matched to a gene; V was cut back by 2 bases and J by 6 bases. The germline V gene has CDR1 DFQATT and CDR2 SNEGSKA (reference sequence). In DNA, the CDR3 is TGCAGTGCTAGAAGCCTAGCGGGGGGTTGGGATACGCAGTATTTT. Amino acids: CSARSLAGGWDTQYF.

This clonotype was found many times. J is TRBJ2-3 and V is TRBV20-1; 7 bases agree with TRBD1. Germline lookup yields CDR1 DFQATT and CDR2 SNEGSKA (reference sequence). The ends lost 6 bases at V and 0 bases at J; junction bases unmatched: 9. This CDR3 region has 15 residues. As DNA, the CDR3 is TGCAGTGCAATCCCCCGGGACAGTAGCACAGATACGCAGTATTTT. As protein: CSAIPRDSSTDTQYF.

The chain recombines TRBV27 with TRBJ1-5; maybe TRBD1 (5 bases). Germline assignment: CDR1 MNHEY and CDR2 SMNVEV (reference sequence). The CDR3 consists of 15 residues. V was clipped by 3 bases and J by 2 bases, with 11 bases between them. CDR3 amino acids: CASSFTRGGNQPQHF. As DNA, the CDR3 is TGTGCCAGCAGTTTCACCCGGGGCGGCAATCAGCCCCAGCATTTT.